This entry lists 23 T cell receptor beta chains sequenced from one sample in a study of beta chain features in type 1 diabetes. Investigators reverse transcribed all isolated RNA, so they sequenced expressed TCRB transcripts. TCRdb's table, derived via immunoSEQ multiplex PCR, lists solely in-frame clones and lacks some. The sample includes tens of thousands of clones, roughly three quarters of them seen just once. Sequenced: Tregs from blood. Source of these receptors: a woman in her 40s in good health.

V and J are TRBV10-3 and TRBJ2-2, with 8 bases fitting TRBD1. Germline trimming cut 9 bases from V and 0 bases from J; bases unmatched to any gene: 3. The germline CDR1 and CDR2 sequences are ENHRY and SYGVKD. There are 14 residues in the CDR3. This CDR3 reads CAIKQGANTGELFF. CDR3 DNA: TGTGCCATTAAACAGGGGGCGAACACCGGGGAGCTGTTTTTT.

This clone came up once. The V and J genes are TRBV6-5 and TRBJ1-2; perhaps TRBD1 as D (5 bases). Germline lookup yields CDR1 MNHEY and CDR2 SVGAGI. The CDR3 totals 15 residues. V lost 0 bases to trimming and J lost 0 bases, with 8 bases between them. The CDR3 region has the DNA TGTGCCAGCAGTTACTCGGGGGGAGCTAACTATGGCTACACCTTC. It encodes CASSYSGGANYGYTF.

A single count supports this clone. This chain connects TRBV2 to TRBJ2-7, with D perhaps TRBD2 (6 bases). This CDR3 is 13 amino acids long. Germline CDR1 reads SNHLY; CDR2 reads FYNNEI. V dropped 6 bases and J dropped 5 bases, with 14 bases sitting between them. The CDR3 DNA reads as TGTGCCAGCAGCCGGGGAGGCCGGGACGAGCAGTACTTC. It yields the protein CASSRGGRDEQYF.

V gene TRBV29-1 combines with J gene TRBJ2-5, with 10 bases identical to TRBD1. The germline gives CDR1 SQVTM, CDR2 ANQGSEA. CDR3 length: 17 amino acids. The trim removed 4 bases at V and 5 bases at J, leaving 16 bases unmatched. The CDR3 is CSVVGPRDRGPRETQYF. CDR3 DNA sequence: TGCAGCGTTGTCGGACCCCGGGACAGGGGTCCCCGGGAGACCCAGTACTTC.

The genes are TRBV10-3 and TRBJ1-1; a possible D gene is TRBD1 (5 bases). Trimming cost V 10 bases and J 5 bases, with 26 bases left between them. Germline lookup yields CDR1 ENHRY and CDR2 SYGVKD. This CDR3 is 16 amino acids long. CDR3 amino acids: CATMAGTSGRGTEAFF. CDR3 DNA: TGTGCCACCATGGCTGGGACTTCAGGGAGAGGTACTGAAGCTTTCTTT.

The chain carries TRBV5-1 and TRBJ2-7; 15 positions agree with TRBD2. V gave up 4 bases and J gave up 2 bases; unmatched junction bases: 4. Germline V lookup: CDR1 SGHRS, CDR2 YFSETQ. The CDR3 totals 16 residues. CDR3 region: CASSLRTSGGAYEQYF. CDR3 DNA: TGCGCCAGCAGCCTCCGGACTAGCGGGGGGGCCTACGAGCAGTACTTC.

The chain joins TRBV19 to TRBJ1-2; unclear D gene. The ends were cut back, 0 bases at V and 2 bases at J, with 7 bases in the middle. Germline CDR1 LNHDA, CDR2 SQIVND (reference sequence). This CDR3 has 14 amino acids. The CDR3 nucleotides are TGTGCCAGTAGTATAGACAGGCTAAACTATGGCTACACCTTC. Amino acid sequence: CASSIDRLNYGYTF.

The rearrangement uses TRBV7-2 and TRBJ2-3; D is perhaps TRBD2 (5 bases). The CDR3 covers 16 residues. V was pared by 0 bases and J by 0 bases, with 10 bases between. Germline V gives CDR1 SGHTA, CDR2 FQGNSA. CDR3 sequence: CASSLAGGSSTDTQYF. CDR3 in DNA: TGTGCCAGCAGCTTAGCCGGCGGGTCAAGCACAGATACGCAGTATTTT. Full variable domain (missing parts from reference TRBV7-2 and TRBJ2-3): GAGVSQSPSNKVTEKGKDVELRCDPISGHTALYWYRQSLGQGLEFLIYFQGNSAPDKSGLPSDRFSAERTGGSVSTLTIQRTQQEDSAVYLCASSLAGGSSTDTQYFGPGTRLTVL.

This clone was detected only once. The chain combines TRBV6-5 with TRBJ2-5; tentative D call: TRBD2 (7 bases). V was cut by 6 bases and J by 6 bases, with 14 bases left in between. The germline CDR1 and CDR2 sequences are MNHEY and SVGAGI. This CDR3 has 13 residues. This CDR3 reads CASRRGGGQTQYF. The CDR3 DNA reads as TGTGCCAGCAGGAGGGGGGGCGGGCAGACCCAGTACTTC.

The gene calls are TRBV19 and TRBJ1-5, with D maybe TRBD1 (5 bases). Germline V gene data show CDR1 as LNHDA and CDR2 as SQIVND (reference sequence). The CDR3 sequence is 15 residues long. Trimming took off 3 bases at V and 2 bases at J, with 11 bases between the two ends. CDR3 DNA sequence: TGTGCCAGTAGTATGTCCAGGGAAGGCAATCAGCCCCAGCATTTT. Amino acids: CASSMSREGNQPQHF.

V usage is TRBV6-1 and J usage is TRBJ1-5, with D perhaps TRBD1 (6 bases). The CDR3 covers 15 residues. V gave up 5 bases and J gave up 0 bases, with 11 bases separating them. Per germline, CDR1 MNHNS and CDR2 SASEGT. The CDR3 region is CASSHNRDSNQPQHF. The CDR3 nucleotides are TGTGCCAGCAGTCATAACAGGGATAGCAATCAGCCCCAGCATTTT.

The rearrangement joins TRBV10-3 to TRBJ1-2; D might be TRBD1 (5 bases). Per the germline V gene, CDR1 is ENHRY and CDR2 is SYGVKD. The germline V and J ends were trimmed by 5 bases and 3 bases, with 13 bases remaining between them. This CDR3 is built from 14 residues. CDR3 protein: CAISTQGHYYGYTF. Here the CDR3 DNA reads TGTGCCATCAGTACGCAGGGCCACTACTATGGCTACACCTTC.

The rearrangement joins TRBV7-2 to TRBJ1-6, with 7 bases lining up with TRBD1. After removal of 1 base from V and 2 bases from J, the junction contained 5 bases not matched to a gene. Looked up from germline, CDR1 is SGHTA and CDR2 is FQGNSA. This CDR3 is built from 17 residues. Here the CDR3 reads CASSLGQGGPYNSPLHF. For the CDR3, the DNA is TGTGCCAGCAGCTTAGGACAGGGAGGTCCCTATAATTCACCCCTCCACTTT.

This chain joins TRBV4-1 and TRBJ1-1, with 9 nucleotides matching TRBD1. CDR1 is MGHRA, CDR2 YSYEKL, per germline. V was clipped by 0 bases and J by 1 base; unmatched bases: 0. The CDR3 totals 15 residues. Written as DNA, the CDR3 is TGCGCCAGCAGCCAAGAGGGACAGGGGAACACTGAAGCTTTCTTT. Protein product: CASSQEGQGNTEAFF.

This clone was observed a handful of times. This chain connects TRBV5-1 to TRBJ1-2; a possible D gene is TRBD1 (6 bases). CDR1 SGHRS and CDR2 YFSETQ come from the germline V gene. The CDR3 extends over 13 amino acids. Trimming took 4 bases from V and 5 from J, leaving 12 bases between them. Here the CDR3 reads CASSADSAYGYTF. CDR3 nucleotide sequence: TGCGCCAGCAGCGCGGACAGCGCTTATGGCTACACCTTC.

This clone was recorded once. The rearrangement joins TRBV4-3 to TRBJ2-5; 8 bases agree with TRBD1. V shed 4 bases and J 4 bases; nucleotides not matched to a gene: 8. This CDR3 is built from 15 residues. CDR1 and CDR2 (germline): LGHNA, YSLEER. CDR3 loop: CASSRRTGPGETQYF. DNA for the CDR3: TGCGCCAGCAGCCGTAGGACAGGGCCCGGAGAGACCCAGTACTTC.

This clone has a handful of counts. This chain connects TRBV29-1 to TRBJ2-3; D call uncertain. The CDR3 is made up of 12 amino acids. V was pared by 6 bases and J by 3 bases, with 10 bases between. Germline V lookup: CDR1 SQVTM, CDR2 ANQGSEA. CDR3 in amino acids: CSVRQRTDTQYF. CDR3 DNA: TGCAGCGTCCGACAAAGGACAGATACGCAGTATTTT.

The chain recombines TRBV10-2 with TRBJ2-3; D perhaps matches TRBD1 (5 bases). The CDR3 is 14 residues long. Looked up from germline, CDR1 is WSHSY and CDR2 is SAAADI. V was pared by 8 bases and J by 4 bases, with 16 bases between. The CDR3 DNA reads as TGCGCCAGCGGAGCAAGGCAGGGCGCAGATACGCAGTATTTT. Translated, it gives CASGARQGADTQYF.

This chain links TRBV7-8 with TRBJ1-3; 8 nucleotides match TRBD1. This CDR3 is 17 amino acids long. The V and J ends lost 0 bases and 4 bases, in that order; junction bases with no gene match: 8. Germline values: CDR1 SGHVS, CDR2 FQNEAQ. The chain's CDR3 is CASSLALNRGWGNTIYF. CDR3 nucleotides: TGTGCCAGCAGCTTAGCGCTAAACAGGGGGTGGGGAAACACCATATATTTT.

This chain connects TRBV10-2 to TRBJ2-5; the D is unclear. The CDR3 runs to 12 residues. CDR1 is WSHSY, CDR2 SAAADI, per germline. Trimming removed 6 bases from V and 5 bases from J, with 10 bases in between. In nucleotides, the CDR3 is TGCGCCAGCAGCCCCACCGGGGAGACCCAGTACTTC. This encodes CASSPTGETQYF.

This chain connects TRBV11-2 to TRBJ1-2; tentatively, D is TRBD1 (6 bases). V was cut by 5 bases and J by 9 bases, with 16 bases left in between. The CDR3 is 13 residues long. Germline values: CDR1 SGHAT, CDR2 FQNNGV. The CDR3 bases are TGTGCCAGCAGCGGACTGCAGGGGCTAAGCTACACCTTC. Translation: CASSGLQGLSYTF.

This clone was found a few times. The V and J genes are TRBV19 and TRBJ1-1; no definite D call. Germline CDR1 and CDR2: LNHDA and SQIVND (reference sequence). V gave up 9 bases and J gave up 3 bases, with 14 bases separating them. This CDR3 has 13 residues. This CDR3 reads CASRNLRDTEAFF. The CDR3 DNA reads TGTGCCAGCCGAAACCTTCGGGACACTGAAGCTTTCTTT.

The chain carries TRBV6-5 and TRBJ1-1; D is perhaps TRBD1 (6 bases). This CDR3 is built from 14 residues. Germline lookup yields CDR1 MNHEY and CDR2 SVGAGI. The V and J ends lost 6 bases and 3 bases respectively, with 14 bases between them. CDR3 sequence reads: CASSRGGSDTEAFF. Here the CDR3 DNA reads TGTGCCAGCAGCAGGGGAGGGTCGGACACTGAAGCTTTCTTT.